The clone carrying this TCR beta chain has just one count. The antigen is not known. These data are taken from a study of cytomegalovirus exposure and HLA in healthy donors. Study-wide points: One cluster of highly shared sequence variants probably arose as a sequencing artifact. It was 150 to 200 TCR beta chains that were listed as cytomegalovirus-associated. TCR sequences were mostly rare, though some public TCRs occurred in many donors.

The CDR3 has 19 residues. Germline loops: CDR1 LGHNA, CDR2 YNFKEQ. J was trimmed by 5 bases and V by 0 bases; bases with no gene match: 14. PCR involved 60 Vbeta and 13 Jbeta primers. Assay used: immunoSEQ multiplex PCR; TCRdb lists only in-frame clones, some missing. The sample shows around 200,000 clones, 84% of them seen only once. The chain carries TRBV4-2 and TRBJ2-3; 10 nucleotides match TRBD2. The source material was PBMCs. The clonotype originates from a girl aged 2-10 years in good health and CMV-seropositive. The CDR3 sequence is CASSQEPPASGSFLDTQYF. The CDR3 DNA reads as TGTGCCAGCAGCCAAGAGCCCCCAGCTAGCGGGAGTTTCTTAGATACGCAGTATTTT.